The 13 T cell receptor beta chains below were found in one sample sequenced in a study of identical twins. TCRdb called the 5' RACE reads again in MiXCR, with one record for every CDR3 protein. In the table there are just under 650,000 distinct CDR3 sequences, about 7% of which are singletons. The data were also submitted as part of a second study, on yellow fever vaccine responses in identical twins.

The sequenced sample was PBMCs. Source of these receptors: a woman aged 18-29 years in good health.

This clonotype was detected a few times. The chain employs TRBV5-1 and TRBJ2-1, with 8 nucleotides matching TRBD1. Germline CDR1 and CDR2: SGHRS and YFSETQ. Trimming at V came to 3 bases and at J to 4 bases, leaving 6 bases not matched to a gene. The CDR3 is 15 amino acids. Written as DNA, the CDR3 is TGCGCCAGCAGCTGGAACACAGGGGGATACAATGAGCAGTTCTTC. Translated: CASSWNTGGYNEQFF.

Only a few counts were recorded for this clonotype. This rearrangement joins TRBV10-1 to TRBJ2-7; TRBD1 might be the D (6 bases). The CDR3 length is 19 residues. CDR1 is WNHNN and CDR2 is SYGVQD in the germline V gene (reference sequence). Deletions cut 7 bases from V and 6 bases from J, with 34 bases between. The CDR3: CASTSGDIIHEGAFCEQYV. In DNA, the CDR3 is TGCGCCAGCACGTCCGGGGACATCATACACGAAGGGGCGTTTTGCGAGCAGTACGTC.

The table lists this clonotype with a few counts. The CDR3 loop is CASSSNRARGTDTQYF. The CDR3 nucleotides read TGTGCCAGCAGCTCCAACCGGGCCAGAGGCACAGATACGCAGTATTTT. The chain couples TRBV7-6 to TRBJ2-3, with no clear D. The CDR3 covers 16 residues. V was pared by 4 bases and J by 1 base, with 15 bases between. Germline lookup yields CDR1 SGHVS and CDR2 FNYEAQ. The full variable domain, its missing parts supplied by reference TRBV7-6 and TRBJ2-3, is GAGVSQSPRYKVTKRGQDVALRCDPISGHVSLYWYRQALGQGPEFLTYFNYEAQQDKSGLPNDRFSAERPEGSISTLTIQRTEQRDSAMYRCASSSNRARGTDTQYFGPGTRLTVL.

This clonotype counts as medium-sized. The rearrangement joins TRBV29-1 to TRBJ2-3, with TRBD2 matching over 7 bases. Germline CDR1 SQVTM, CDR2 ANQGSEA. V shed 0 bases, J shed 2 bases, and the junction held 5 bases outside the gene matches. This CDR3 comprises 15 residues. CDR3 DNA sequence: TGCAGCGTTGAAGATGGGGACTACTACACAGATACGCAGTATTTT. Translating gives CSVEDGDYYTDTQYF.

In this sample, this clonotype turned up a few times. The rearrangement uses TRBV15 and TRBJ2-7, with D unclear. The germline gives CDR1 LNHNV, CDR2 YYDKDF (reference sequence). This CDR3 is built from 14 residues. The germline V and J ends were trimmed by 1 base and 0 bases, with 7 bases remaining between them. The CDR3 here is CATSRGRSSYEQYV. CDR3 in DNA: TGTGCCACCAGCAGAGGACGGAGCTCCTACGAGCAGTACGTC.

This clonotype turned up a few times. This chain uses TRBV7-2 with TRBJ1-2; D is unresolved. The CDR3 loop spans 13 amino acids. The ends were cut back, 5 bases at V and 6 bases at J, with 13 bases in the middle. Germline values: CDR1 SGHTA, CDR2 FQGNSA. The CDR3 DNA reads as TGTGCCAGCAGCCCCCCAGGAGTTGATGGCTACACCTTC. Protein product: CASSPPGVDGYTF. Filled out from reference TRBV7-2 and TRBJ1-2, the complete variable domain reads GAGVSQSPSNKVTEKGKDVELRCDPISGHTALYWYRQSLGQGLEFLIYFQGNSAPDKSGLPSDRFSAERTGGSVSTLTIQRTQQEDSAVYLCASSPPGVDGYTFGSGTRLTVV.

This clonotype was seen only a few times. The chain carries TRBV6-6 and TRBJ1-5, with 7 bases that match TRBD1. Germline CDR1 reads MNHNY; CDR2 reads SVGAGI (reference sequence). The V and J ends lost 8 bases and 7 bases, in that order; junction bases with no gene match: 5. CDR3 size: 12 residues. CDR3 sequence (DNA): TGTGCCAGCGACAGGGTCGGACAGCCCCAGCATTTT. Protein sequence: CASDRVGQPQHF.

This clonotype was picked up a small number of times. The chain uses TRBV24-1 and TRBJ2-2; 9 nucleotides align to TRBD1. Unmatched junction bases numbered 6, after V lost 0 bases and J lost 5 bases. The germline V gene has CDR1 KGHDR and CDR2 SFDVKD. This CDR3 has 17 amino acids. The CDR3 region is CATSDLASGTGTGELFF. DNA for the CDR3: TGTGCCACCAGTGATTTGGCCTCCGGGACAGGGACCGGGGAGCTGTTTTTT.

This clonotype was seen a handful of times. The chain employs TRBV20-1 and TRBJ1-5; tentatively, D is TRBD1 (6 bases). This CDR3 has 13 residues. The V end was cut by 4 bases, the J end by 7 bases, with 14 bases between. Germline V CDR1 and CDR2: DFQATT, SNEGSKA (reference sequence). This CDR3 is CSANHRDSQPQHF. DNA for the CDR3: TGCAGTGCTAACCACAGGGATTCACAGCCCCAGCATTTT.

This clonotype was seen a few times. The rearrangement uses TRBV6-1 and TRBJ1-4, with D possibly matching TRBD1 (5 bases). V was pared by 7 bases and J by 3 bases, with 9 bases between. The CDR3 loop spans 13 amino acids. Germline CDR1 reads MNHNS; CDR2 reads SASEGT. CDR3 bases: TGTGCCAGCACTCCGGGGGCTAATGAAAAACTGTTTTTT. It yields the protein CASTPGANEKLFF.

This clonotype was observed a single time. The chain carries TRBV6-2 or TRBV6-3 and TRBJ1-3; no reliable D call. The CDR3 totals 14 residues. CDR1 and CDR2 (germline): MNHEY, SVGEGT. The ends were cut back, 0 bases at V and 12 bases at J, with 15 bases in the middle. As DNA, the CDR3 is TGTGCCAGCAGTTACTCGATGGACCGGGTGAACATATATTTT. Translating it yields CASSYSMDRVNIYF.

This chain uses TRBV4-1 with TRBJ2-5; perhaps D is TRBD1 or TRBD2 (5 bases each). Deletions cut 2 bases from V and 5 bases from J, with 18 bases between. CDR1 MGHRA and CDR2 YSYEKL come from the germline V gene. This CDR3 is built from 16 residues. CDR3 DNA: TGCGCCAGCAGCCAATTTCAGGGTCTTGAGGGGGAGACCCAGTACTTC. Translation gives CASSQFQGLEGETQYF.

This clonotype was recorded many times. This chain connects TRBV12-3 or TRBV12-4 to TRBJ1-2, with D maybe TRBD1 (6 bases). Trimming pared 6 bases from V and 8 bases from J, leaving 19 bases between. The CDR3 is 14 amino acids. CDR3 in amino acids: CASRFVGGAGGYTF. The CDR3 nucleotides are TGTGCCAGCAGATTCGTGGGGGGCGCTGGGGGCTACACCTTC.